These 9 T cell receptor beta chains were sequenced from one sample in a study of blood T cell repertoires in COVID-19. Clones were read by immunoSEQ multiplex PCR, and TCRdb kept only the in-frame ones, dropping some. The sample holds approximately 56,000 clones, about 91% seen once. The sequenced sample consisted of peripheral blood. These receptors all come from a woman aged 60-70 years with COVID-19, enrolled during active disease.

The rearrangement uses TRBV6-5 and TRBJ2-1; 8 bases match TRBD2. The CDR3 runs to 15 residues. J was trimmed by 7 bases and V by 6 bases; bases with no gene match: 11. Germline V lookup: CDR1 MNHEY, CDR2 SVGAGI. This CDR3 is CASSHDGRAVNEQFF. The CDR3 DNA sequence: TGTGCCAGCAGCCACGACGGGAGGGCCGTGAATGAGCAGTTCTTC.

The rearrangement uses TRBV13 and TRBJ2-7; 14 bases align to TRBD2. With 5 bases clipped from V and 8 bases from J, the junction kept 5 bases outside the gene matches. The CDR3 is made up of 14 amino acids. Germline V gene sequence: CDR1 PRHDT, CDR2 FYEKMQ (reference sequence). CDR3 amino acids: CASSLGLAGAKQYF. In nucleotides, the CDR3 is TGTGCCAGCAGCCTGGGACTAGCGGGAGCGAAGCAGTACTTC.

V and J are TRBV14 and TRBJ1-1; no firm D call. The ends were cut back, 3 bases at V and 5 bases at J, with 7 bases in the middle. The germline CDR1 and CDR2 sequences are SGHDN and FVKESK. This CDR3 comprises 12 residues. In DNA form, the CDR3 reads TGTGCCAGCAGCCATGCGAGAACTGAAGCTTTCTTT. It codes for CASSHARTEAFF. The entire variable domain, with the rest obtained from reference TRBV14 and TRBJ1-1, is as follows: EAGVTQFPSHSVIEKGQTVTLRCDPISGHDNLYWYRRVMGKEIKFLLHFVKESKQDESGMPNNRFLAERTGGTYSTLKVQPAELEDSGVYFCASSHARTEAFFGQGTRLTVV.

The chain links TRBV6-5 to TRBJ2-3, with TRBD1 identical over 7 bases. V shed 4 bases and J 0 bases; nucleotides not matched to a gene: 4. This CDR3 is 15 amino acids long. Per the germline V gene, CDR1 is MNHEY and CDR2 is SVGAGI. CDR3 residues: CASSWTGASTDTQYF. The CDR3 DNA reads TGTGCCAGCAGTTGGACAGGCGCTAGCACAGATACGCAGTATTTT.

The chain is built from TRBV2 and TRBJ2-7, with a possible D match to TRBD1 (6 bases). The ends were cut back, 7 bases at V and 2 bases at J, with 12 bases in the middle. The CDR3 is 13 residues long. Germline CDR1 reads SNHLY; CDR2 reads FYNNEI. CDR3 residues: CASIRDNTYEQYF. The CDR3 DNA sequence: TGTGCCAGCATCCGGGACAATACCTACGAGCAGTACTTC. Using reference TRBV2 and TRBJ2-7 for the parts outside the CDR3, the full variable domain is EPEVTQTPSHQVTQMGQEVILRCVPISNHLYFYWYRQILGQKVEFLVSFYNNEISEKSEIFDDQFSVERPDGSNFTLKIRSTKLEDSAMYFCASIRDNTYEQYFGPGTRLTVT.

The chain is built from TRBV19 and TRBJ2-5; 8 positions match TRBD1. Germline CDR1 and CDR2: LNHDA and SQIVND (reference sequence). This CDR3 has 17 residues. Trimming removed 1 base from V and 2 bases from J; junction bases left unmatched: 9. The CDR3 spells CASSIGDRPGAQETQYF. CDR3 in DNA: TGTGCCAGTAGTATAGGGGACAGGCCGGGGGCTCAAGAGACCCAGTACTTC.

The V and J genes are TRBV5-4 and TRBJ2-5; 13 bases are shared with TRBD2. After removal of 3 bases from V and 5 bases from J, the junction contained 4 bases not matched to a gene. Germline CDR1 reads SGHNT; CDR2 reads YYREEE (reference sequence). The CDR3 loop spans 15 amino acids. The CDR3 DNA sequence: TGTGCCAGCAGCTCGGGACTAGCGGGACACGAGACCCAGTACTTC. Its translation: CASSSGLAGHETQYF.

The table lists this clone with a few counts. The J gene is TRBJ2-7, the V gene TRBV28; maybe TRBD2 (6 bases). V lost 6 bases to trimming and J lost 7 bases, with 22 bases between them. The germline V gene encodes CDR1 MDHEN and CDR2 SYDVKM. The CDR3 has 15 amino acids. The CDR3 region is CASSRGTDIPREQYF. CDR3 DNA sequence: TGTGCCAGCAGCCGTGGGACTGATATTCCTAGGGAGCAGTACTTC.

CDR3 amino acids: CASSLEENLYEQYF. In DNA form, the CDR3 reads TGTGCCAGCAGCTTGGAAGAGAACTTGTACGAGCAGTACTTC. The J gene is TRBJ2-7, the V gene TRBV5-4; D unresolved. CDR1 and CDR2 (germline): SGHNT, YYREEE (reference sequence). Deletions cut 0 bases from V and 4 bases from J, with 11 bases between. The CDR3 contains 14 residues.